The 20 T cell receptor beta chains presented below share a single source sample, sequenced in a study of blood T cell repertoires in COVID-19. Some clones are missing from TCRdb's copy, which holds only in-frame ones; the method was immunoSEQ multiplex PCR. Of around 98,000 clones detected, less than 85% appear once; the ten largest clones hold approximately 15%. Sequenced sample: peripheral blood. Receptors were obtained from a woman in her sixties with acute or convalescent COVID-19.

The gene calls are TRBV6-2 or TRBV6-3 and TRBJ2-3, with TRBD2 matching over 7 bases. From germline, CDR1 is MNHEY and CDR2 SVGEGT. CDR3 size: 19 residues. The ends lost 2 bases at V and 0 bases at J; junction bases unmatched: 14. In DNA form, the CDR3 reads TGTGCCAGCAGTTACCCTAGACTAGCTGCGAATCCTAGCACAGATACGCAGTATTTT. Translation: CASSYPRLAANPSTDTQYF.

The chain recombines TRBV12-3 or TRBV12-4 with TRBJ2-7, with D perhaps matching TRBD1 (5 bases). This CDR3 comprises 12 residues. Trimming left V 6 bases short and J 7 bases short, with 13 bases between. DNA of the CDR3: TGTGCCAGCAGCAGAACCCAGGGAGAGCAGTACTTC. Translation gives CASSRTQGEQYF.

CDR3 nucleotide sequence: TGCGCCAGCAGCCAAGCATGGACTAGCGGACGCACAGATACGCAGTATTTT. Its protein is CASSQAWTSGRTDTQYF. J is TRBJ2-3 and V is TRBV4-1; the match to TRBD2 covers 10 bases. CDR1 is MGHRA and CDR2 is YSYEKL in the germline V gene. J gave up 1 base and V 1 base, and 5 bases lay outside the gene matches. This CDR3 region has 17 residues.

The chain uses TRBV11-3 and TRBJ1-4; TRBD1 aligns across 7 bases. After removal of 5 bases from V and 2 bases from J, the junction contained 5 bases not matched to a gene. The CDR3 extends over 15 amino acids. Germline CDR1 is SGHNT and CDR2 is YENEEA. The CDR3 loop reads CASSATGTTNEKLFF. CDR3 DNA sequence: TGTGCCAGCAGCGCGACAGGGACGACTAATGAAAAACTGTTTTTT.

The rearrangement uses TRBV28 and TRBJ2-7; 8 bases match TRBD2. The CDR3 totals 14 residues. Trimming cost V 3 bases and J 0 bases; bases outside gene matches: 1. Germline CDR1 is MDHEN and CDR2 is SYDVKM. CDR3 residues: CASSFSGDSYEQYF. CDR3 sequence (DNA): TGTGCCAGCAGTTTTAGCGGGGACTCCTACGAGCAGTACTTC.

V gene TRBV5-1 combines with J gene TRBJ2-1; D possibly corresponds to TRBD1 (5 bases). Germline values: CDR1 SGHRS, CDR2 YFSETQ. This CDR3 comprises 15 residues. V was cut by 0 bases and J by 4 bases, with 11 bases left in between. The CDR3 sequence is CASSLEGWDYNEQFF. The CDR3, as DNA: TGCGCCAGCAGCTTGGAGGGGTGGGATTACAATGAGCAGTTCTTC.

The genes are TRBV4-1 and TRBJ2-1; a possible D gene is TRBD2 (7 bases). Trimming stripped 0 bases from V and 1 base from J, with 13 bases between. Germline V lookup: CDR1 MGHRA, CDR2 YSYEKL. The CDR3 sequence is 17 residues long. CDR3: CASSQEGRGASYNEQFF. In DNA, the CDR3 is TGCGCCAGCAGCCAAGAAGGTCGGGGGGCATCCTACAATGAGCAGTTCTTC.

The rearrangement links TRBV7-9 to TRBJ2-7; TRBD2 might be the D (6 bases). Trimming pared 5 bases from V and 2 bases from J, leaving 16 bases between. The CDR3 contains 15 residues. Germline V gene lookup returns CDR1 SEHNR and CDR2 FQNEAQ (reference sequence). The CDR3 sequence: CASSPGRAGTYEQYF. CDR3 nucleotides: TGTGCCAGCAGCCCCGGAAGGGCGGGAACCTACGAGCAGTACTTC.

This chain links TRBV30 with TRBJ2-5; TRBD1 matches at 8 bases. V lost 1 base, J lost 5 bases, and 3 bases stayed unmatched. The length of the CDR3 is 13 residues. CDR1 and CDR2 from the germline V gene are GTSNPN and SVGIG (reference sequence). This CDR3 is CAWSEQGVETQYF. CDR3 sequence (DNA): TGTGCCTGGAGTGAACAGGGGGTTGAGACCCAGTACTTC.

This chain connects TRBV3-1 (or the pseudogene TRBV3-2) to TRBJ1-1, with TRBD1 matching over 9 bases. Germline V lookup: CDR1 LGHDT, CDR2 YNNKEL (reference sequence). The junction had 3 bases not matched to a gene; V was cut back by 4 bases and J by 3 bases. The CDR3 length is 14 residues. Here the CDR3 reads CASSRRDRDTEAFF. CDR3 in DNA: TGTGCCAGCAGCCGCCGGGACAGGGACACTGAAGCTTTCTTT.

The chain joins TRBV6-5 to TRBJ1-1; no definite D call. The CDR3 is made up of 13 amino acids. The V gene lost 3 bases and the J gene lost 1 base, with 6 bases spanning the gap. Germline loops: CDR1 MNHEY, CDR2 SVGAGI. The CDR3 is CASSYFGNTEAFF. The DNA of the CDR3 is TGTGCCAGCAGTTATTTCGGGAACACTGAAGCTTTCTTT.

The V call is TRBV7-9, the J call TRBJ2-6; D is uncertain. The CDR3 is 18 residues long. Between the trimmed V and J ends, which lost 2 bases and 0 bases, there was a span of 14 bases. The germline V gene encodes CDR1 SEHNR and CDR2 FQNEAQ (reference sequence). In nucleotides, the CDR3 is TGTGCCAGCAGCTTAACCAGGTTTCCTCACTCTGGGGCCAACGTCCTGACTTTC. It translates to CASSLTRFPHSGANVLTF.

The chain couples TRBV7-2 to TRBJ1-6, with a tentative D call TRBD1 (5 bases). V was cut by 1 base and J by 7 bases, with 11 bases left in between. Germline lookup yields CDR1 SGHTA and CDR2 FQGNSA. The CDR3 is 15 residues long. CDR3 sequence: CASSLVGGSNSPLHF. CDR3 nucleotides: TGTGCCAGCAGCTTAGTGGGGGGGTCAAATTCACCCCTCCACTTT.

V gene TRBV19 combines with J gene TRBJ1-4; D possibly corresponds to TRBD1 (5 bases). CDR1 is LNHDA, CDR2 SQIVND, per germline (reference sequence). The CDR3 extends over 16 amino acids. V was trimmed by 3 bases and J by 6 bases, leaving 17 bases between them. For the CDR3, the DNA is TGTGCCAGTAGTATCAGCGTTTCGCGGGGGGATGAAAAACTGTTTTTT. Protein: CASSISVSRGDEKLFF.

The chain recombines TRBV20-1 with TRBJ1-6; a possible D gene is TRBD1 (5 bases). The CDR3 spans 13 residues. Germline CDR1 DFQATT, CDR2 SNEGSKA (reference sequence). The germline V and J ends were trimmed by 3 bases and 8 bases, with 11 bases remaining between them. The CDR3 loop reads CSASRGRDSPLHF. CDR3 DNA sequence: TGCAGTGCTAGTCGGGGGAGGGATTCACCCCTCCACTTT.

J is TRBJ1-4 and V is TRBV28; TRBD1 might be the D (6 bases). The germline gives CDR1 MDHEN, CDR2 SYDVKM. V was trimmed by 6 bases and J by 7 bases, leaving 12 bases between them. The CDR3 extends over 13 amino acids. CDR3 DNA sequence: TGTGCCAGCAGACAGGGCGGTCTTGAAAAACTGTTTTTT. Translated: CASRQGGLEKLFF.

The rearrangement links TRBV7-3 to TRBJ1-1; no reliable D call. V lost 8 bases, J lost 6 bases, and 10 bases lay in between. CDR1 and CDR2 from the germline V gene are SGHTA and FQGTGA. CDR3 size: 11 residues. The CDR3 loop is CASERVSEAFF. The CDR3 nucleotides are TGTGCCAGCGAGAGGGTCTCTGAAGCTTTCTTT.

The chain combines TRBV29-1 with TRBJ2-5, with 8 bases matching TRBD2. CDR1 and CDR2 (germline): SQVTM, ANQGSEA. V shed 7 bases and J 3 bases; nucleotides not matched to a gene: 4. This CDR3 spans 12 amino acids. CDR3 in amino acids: CSAQTSEETQYF. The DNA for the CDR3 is TGCAGCGCCCAGACTAGCGAAGAGACCCAGTACTTC. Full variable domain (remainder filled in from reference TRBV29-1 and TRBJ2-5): SAVISQKPSRDICQRGTSLTIQCQVDSQVTMMFWYRQQPGQSLTLIATANQGSEATYESGFVIDKFPISRPNLTFSTLTVSNMSPEDSSIYLCSAQTSEETQYFGPGTRLLVL.

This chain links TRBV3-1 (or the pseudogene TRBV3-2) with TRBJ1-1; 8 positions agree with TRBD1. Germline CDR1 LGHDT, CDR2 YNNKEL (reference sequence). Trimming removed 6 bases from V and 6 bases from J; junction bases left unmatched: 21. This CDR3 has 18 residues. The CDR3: CASSTGTGPLWVVAEAFF. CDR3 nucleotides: TGTGCCAGCAGTACCGGGACAGGCCCCTTGTGGGTCGTGGCTGAAGCTTTCTTT.

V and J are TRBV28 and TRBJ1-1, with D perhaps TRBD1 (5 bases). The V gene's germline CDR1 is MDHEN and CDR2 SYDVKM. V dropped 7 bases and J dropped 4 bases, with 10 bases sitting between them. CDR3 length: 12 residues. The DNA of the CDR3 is TGTGCCAGCACCGGAAGGGGCACTGAAGCTTTCTTT. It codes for CASTGRGTEAFF.